This TCR beta chain comes out of a study of Ad26.COV2.S vaccination and SARS-CoV-2 variants. Study-level information: The authors gave Ad26.COV2.S intramuscularly, either once or twice 56 days apart.

CDR1 SGHAT and CDR2 FQNNGV come from the germline V gene. Trimming shortened V by 1 base and J by 6 bases, and 12 bases separated the two germline ends. This CDR3 is 14 amino acids long. The method was immunoSEQ multiplex PCR; TCRdb's version includes in-frame clones alone and lacks a portion of them. The sample carries fewer than 400,000 clones, roughly 80% recorded once. As for this clone: Its antigen is as yet unknown.

The sample's treatment: approximately 18 received Ad26.COV2.S at low or high dose, single or two shots; several received placebo; per-sample allocation not given. On day 63 after the first injection, vaccine and placebo recipients gave samples. Notes on the study in general: Vaccine recipients showed a spike-specific TCR breadth that was higher than in placebo recipients.

The source is a person between 18 and 59 years old who received the Ad26.COV2.S COVID-19 vaccine or a placebo. Source: peripheral blood, taken in a trial of Ad26.COV2.S vaccine versus placebo. V and J are TRBV11-2 and TRBJ1-1, with no clear D. The CDR3 protein is CASSLGASVPEAFF. The CDR3 coding sequence is TGTGCCAGCAGCTTAGGGGCCAGCGTCCCTGAAGCTTTCTTT.